This TCR beta chain was found in a study of T cells after yellow fever vaccination. The sample holds many counts of this clonotype. What it binds is not known. Per germline, CDR1 SGHRS and CDR2 YFSETQ. Trimming took off 1 base at V and 1 base at J, with 9 bases between the two ends. This CDR3 region has 15 residues. Study observations and caveats: Researchers cautioned that FACS-sorted repertoires could harbor abundant clonotypes contaminating from the bulk population. Clonotypes shared by both compartments, CD4 and CD8, made up a small share.

TCRdb recomputed calls from the 5' RACE reads with MiXCR, one row per CDR3 protein. The sample lists roughly 330,000 distinct CDR3 sequences, around 7.3% occurring once. J is TRBJ2-1 and V is TRBV5-1; no reliable D call. The material sequenced was PBMCs, taken about 41 days after the first yellow fever vaccination. The clonotype originates from a young man who received the YFV17D yellow fever vaccine. Here the CDR3 DNA reads TGCGCCAGCAGCTTGTCGGGTCATTCCTACAATGAGCAGTTCTTC. Its protein is CASSLSGHSYNEQFF.